Detailed here is one T cell receptor (beta chain). This record comes from a study of control samples from healthy donors and cancer patients. CDR3 size: 16 residues. After removal of 0 bases from V and 5 bases from J, the junction contained 3 bases not matched to a gene. Germline CDR1 and CDR2: LNHNV and YYDKDF (reference sequence). Generated by immunoSEQ multiplex PCR, the TCRdb table keeps only in-frame clones and is missing some. There are about 170,000 clones in the sample; 91% occur only once, and about 1.6% lies in the top ten. The chain has TRBV15 and TRBJ1-4; 10 nucleotides align to TRBD1. Sequencing input: blood. The clonotype comes from a woman in her 30s in good health. DNA of the CDR3: TGTGCCACCAGCAGAGAGTCGGGACAGGGGAATGAAAAACTGTTTTTT. As protein: CATSRESGQGNEKLFF.